The 18 T cell receptor beta chains presented below share a single source sample, sequenced in a study of beta chain features in type 1 diabetes. Every bit of the isolated RNA underwent reverse transcription, so sequencing read expressed TCRB transcripts. Clones were read by immunoSEQ multiplex PCR, and TCRdb kept only the in-frame ones, dropping some. This table has roughly 300,000 clones, approximately 8.2% appearing once. Input material: central memory CD4+ T cells from blood. These receptors were obtained from a woman younger than 30 in good health.

This rearrangement joins TRBV27 to TRBJ2-3; TRBD2 matches 7 bases. The CDR3 spans 13 residues. The ends lost 3 bases at V and 7 bases at J; junction bases unmatched: 4. Germline V CDR1 and CDR2: MNHEY, SMNVEV (reference sequence). The CDR3 sequence: CASSFREAYTQYF. Written as DNA, the CDR3 is TGTGCCAGCAGTTTCCGGGAGGCTTATACGCAGTATTTT.

The gene calls are TRBV27 and TRBJ2-6; 9 positions match TRBD2. Germline CDR1 reads MNHEY; CDR2 reads SMNVEV (reference sequence). The J segment lost 1 base and the V segment lost 5 bases, leaving 6 bases of the junction unmatched. The CDR3 is 17 residues long. In DNA, the CDR3 is TGTGCCAGCAGTCGATTAGCGGGAGTATCTGGGGCCAACGTCCTGACTTTC. This codes for CASSRLAGVSGANVLTF.

In this sample, this clone turned up a few times. V gene TRBV7-8 combines with J gene TRBJ1-2; perhaps TRBD1 as D (6 bases). CDR3 length: 14 amino acids. Germline V gene lookup returns CDR1 SGHVS and CDR2 FQNEAQ. V lost 0 bases and J 4 bases, leaving 9 bases between the germline ends. The CDR3 region has the DNA TGTGCCAGCAGCTTAGCAGGGGGACTCTATGGCTACACCTTC. The encoded protein is CASSLAGGLYGYTF.

Worth noting for this clone: At one of its ends the junction is not consistent with the germline gene, which may arise from a read error. This chain connects TRBV11-1 to TRBJ2-5; TRBD1 agrees at 9 bases. CDR3 length equals 15 residues. The germline CDR1 and CDR2 sequences are SGHAT and FQDESV (reference sequence). CDR3 region: CASTLATGGGETQYF. CDR3 in DNA: TGTGCCAGCACCTTAGCTACAGGGGGCGGTGAGACCCAGTACTTC.

With regard to this clone: The sample has other DNA sequences that encode this CDR3 too. The chain is built from TRBV2 and TRBJ2-5; the D gene is possibly TRBD1 (6 bases). This CDR3 has 13 residues. Trimming stripped 6 bases from V and 1 base from J, with 9 bases between. Germline V gene sequence: CDR1 SNHLY, CDR2 FYNNEI. The CDR3, as DNA: TGTGCCAGCAGCCGGGACATCCAAGAGACCCAGTACTTC. It codes for CASSRDIQETQYF.

The chain is built from TRBV7-3 and TRBJ2-3; the match to TRBD1 covers 7 bases. After removal of 5 bases from V and 2 bases from J, the junction contained 4 bases not matched to a gene. The CDR3 consists of 14 residues. Germline CDR1 and CDR2: SGHTA and FQGTGA. Here the CDR3 DNA reads TGTGCCAGCAGCCGACAGGGTCCCACAGATACGCAGTATTTT. This codes for CASSRQGPTDTQYF. Drawing the rest from reference TRBV7-3 and TRBJ2-3, the complete variable domain is GAGVSQTPSNKVTEKGKYVELRCDPISGHTALYWYRQSLGQGPEFLIYFQGTGAADDSGLPNDRFFAVRPEGSVSTLKIQRTERGDSAVYLCASSRQGPTDTQYFGPGTRLTVL.

This clone was picked up a small number of times. This chain joins TRBV4-2 and TRBJ2-1; TRBD2 is a possible D gene (5 bases). From germline, CDR1 is LGHNA and CDR2 YNFKEQ. The CDR3 loop spans 14 amino acids. V was shortened by 0 bases and J by 7 bases, with 10 bases between the two germline ends. The CDR3 loop reads CASSQDRDFNEQFF. The CDR3 nucleotides read TGTGCCAGCAGCCAAGATCGGGATTTTAATGAGCAGTTCTTC.

J is TRBJ2-1 and V is TRBV28; D is possibly TRBD1 (5 bases). The germline V gene has CDR1 MDHEN and CDR2 SYDVKM. This CDR3 spans 14 amino acids. V was shortened by 8 bases and J by 0 bases, with 11 bases between the two germline ends. In DNA form, the CDR3 reads TGTGCCAGCTCGCAGGGCCTCTCCTACAATGAGCAGTTCTTC. It translates to CASSQGLSYNEQFF.

The chain combines TRBV7-9 with TRBJ2-3; perhaps TRBD2 as D (6 bases). Trimming stripped 7 bases from V and 0 bases from J, with 17 bases between. The CDR3 consists of 16 residues. In germline, CDR1 is SEHNR, CDR2 FQNEAQ (reference sequence). Here the CDR3 reads CASNRQVAASTDTQYF. Here the CDR3 DNA reads TGTGCCAGCAACCGGCAGGTAGCGGCTAGCACAGATACGCAGTATTTT. Drawing the rest from reference TRBV7-9 and TRBJ2-3, the complete variable domain is DTGVSQNPRHKITKRGQNVTFRCDPISEHNRLYWYRQTLGQGPEFLTYFQNEAQLEKSRLLSDRFSAERPKGSFSTLEIQRTEQGDSAMYLCASNRQVAASTDTQYFGPGTRLTVL.

This clone came up a few times. This chain joins TRBV11-2 and TRBJ2-5; D gene uncertain. The length of the CDR3 is 12 residues. V lost 0 bases, J lost 7 bases, and 6 bases lay in between. Germline CDR1 SGHAT, CDR2 FQNNGV. This CDR3 reads CASSLDRLTQYF. Here the CDR3 DNA reads TGTGCCAGCAGCTTAGATCGTTTGACCCAGTACTTC.

A few counts support this clone. The rearrangement joins TRBV18 to TRBJ2-1, with TRBD2 matching 13 bases. Germline-derived CDR1 and CDR2 are KGHSH and LQKENI. Trimming cost V 5 bases and J 4 bases; bases outside gene matches: 5. The CDR3 contains 16 residues. In DNA form, the CDR3 reads TGTGCCAGCTCAATCGGGACTAGCGGGGTGTACAATGAGCAGTTCTTC. It translates to CASSIGTSGVYNEQFF.

The chain joins TRBV5-1 to TRBJ2-3, with D hard to call. The CDR3 covers 17 residues. CDR1 and CDR2 (germline): SGHRS, YFSETQ. The V and J ends lost 0 bases and 3 bases respectively, with 17 bases between them. CDR3 in amino acids: CASSLAAGAVVTDTQYF. In DNA form, the CDR3 reads TGCGCCAGCAGCTTGGCCGCCGGCGCGGTGGTAACAGATACGCAGTATTTT.

The sample holds a few counts of this clone. The chain has TRBV5-1 and TRBJ1-2; D possibly corresponds to TRBD1 (5 bases). The germline V and J ends were trimmed by 4 bases and 0 bases, with 13 bases remaining between them. This CDR3 spans 15 amino acids. In germline, CDR1 is SGHRS, CDR2 YFSETQ. The CDR3 here is CASSHGTDANYGYTF. The CDR3 DNA is TGCGCCAGCAGCCACGGGACGGACGCTAACTATGGCTACACCTTC.

V usage is TRBV5-1 and J usage is TRBJ2-5; D unresolved. The germline V and J ends were trimmed by 0 bases and 1 base, with 13 bases remaining between them. In germline, CDR1 is SGHRS, CDR2 YFSETQ. This CDR3 spans 16 amino acids. CDR3 sequence: CASSLGHKPSQETQYF. CDR3 nucleotide sequence: TGCGCCAGCAGCTTGGGGCACAAGCCCAGCCAAGAGACCCAGTACTTC.

This clone was recorded at least ten times. The V gene is TRBV28, the J gene TRBJ1-5; D remains unclear. Germline lookup yields CDR1 MDHEN and CDR2 SYDVKM. Trimming left V 6 bases short and J 2 bases short, with 14 bases between. There are 15 residues in the CDR3. The CDR3 here is CASRAEAFGNQPQHF. The CDR3 DNA is TGTGCCAGCAGGGCGGAGGCTTTTGGCAATCAGCCCCAGCATTTT.

This clone was counted a few times. CDR3 loop: CASSYSTGKETQYF. Written as DNA, the CDR3 is TGTGCCAGCAGTTACTCGACGGGAAAAGAGACCCAGTACTTC. The rearrangement joins TRBV6-5 to TRBJ2-5, with a tentative D call TRBD2 (5 bases). From germline, CDR1 is MNHEY and CDR2 SVGAGI. The CDR3 totals 14 residues. Between the trimmed V and J ends, which lost 0 bases and 3 bases, there was a span of 8 bases.

This chain joins TRBV5-1 and TRBJ2-3, with TRBD2 matching 11 bases. The CDR3 loop spans 15 amino acids. Trimming removed 4 bases from V and 7 bases from J; junction bases left unmatched: 8. Looked up from germline, CDR1 is SGHRS and CDR2 is YFSETQ. DNA for the CDR3: TGCGCCAGCAGCCTTACTAGCGGGAGTTCAAATACGCAGTATTTT. Its protein is CASSLTSGSSNTQYF.

A few counts support this clone. The V gene is TRBV15, the J gene TRBJ1-5, with a tentative D call TRBD1 (5 bases). Trimming took off 3 bases at V and 2 bases at J, with 8 bases between the two ends. This CDR3 comprises 14 residues. Per the germline V gene, CDR1 is LNHNV and CDR2 is YYDKDF (reference sequence). Written as DNA, the CDR3 is TGTGCCACCAGCAGGGGGGAGGGCAATCAGCCCCAGCATTTT. Its protein product is CATSRGEGNQPQHF.